Each of the 17 T cell receptor beta chains below was sequenced from the same sample in a study of shared clonotypes between healthy human individuals. The assay was immunoSEQ multiplex PCR, and TCRdb's table has in-frame clones only and misses some. The sample consists of about half a million clones, 79% of them appearing once. The sample was PBMCs. These receptor sequences come from a woman aged 40 to 50 in good health. Some clones in this sample may be carry-over from other donors' samples.

Details on this clone: One junction end disagrees with the germline gene, perhaps due to a read error. The chain joins TRBV7-9 to TRBJ2-1; 7 positions agree with TRBD2. Germline V gives CDR1 SEHNR, CDR2 FQNEAQ (reference sequence). The length of the CDR3 is 15 residues. DNA for the CDR3: TGTGCAAGCAAAAACGGACTAGTCGGCCACAATGAGCAGTTCTTC. It codes for CASKNGLVGHNEQFF.

The genes are TRBV18 and TRBJ1-4; D is perhaps TRBD1 (5 bases). Germline lookup yields CDR1 KGHSH and CDR2 LQKENI. Between the trimmed V and J ends, which lost 5 bases and 8 bases, there was a span of 12 bases. The CDR3 covers 13 residues. For the CDR3, the DNA is TGTGCCAGCTCATATCAGGGCGGGGAAAAACTGTTTTTT. This codes for CASSYQGGEKLFF.

The gene calls are TRBV28 and TRBJ1-4, with D maybe TRBD1 (6 bases). This CDR3 contains 15 residues. Trimming left V 4 bases short and J 10 bases short, with 19 bases between. Germline V gives CDR1 MDHEN, CDR2 SYDVKM. The CDR3 region has the DNA TGTGCCAGCAGTTCCCCTAGGTGGGGGCGCGTAAAACTGTTTTTT. Encoded protein: CASSSPRWGRVKLFF. Using reference TRBV28 and TRBJ1-4 for the parts outside the CDR3, the full variable domain is DVKVTQSSRYLVKRTGEKVFLECVQDMDHENMFWYRQDPGLGLRLIYFSYDVKMKEKGDIPEGYSVSREKKERFSLILESASTNQTSMYLCASSSPRWGRVKLFFGSGTQLSVL.

This rearrangement joins TRBV9 to TRBJ1-2; D is unclear. Trimming removed 0 bases from V and 4 bases from J, with 7 bases in between. CDR3 length equals 13 residues. Germline V CDR1 and CDR2: SGDLS, YYNGEE. The CDR3 here is CASSVDGLYGYTF. In DNA form, the CDR3 reads TGTGCCAGCAGCGTAGACGGACTCTATGGCTACACCTTC.

A note on this clone: A far larger clone is a single base away, which makes a read error likely. Other DNA variants within this sample encode the same CDR3. CDR3 DNA sequence: TGCAGCGTTGGGGACGGCCTGGCTGAAGCTTTCTTT. Encoded protein: CSVGDGLAEAFF. The J gene is TRBJ1-1, the V gene TRBV29-1; perhaps TRBD1 as D (5 bases). CDR1 and CDR2 (germline): SQVTM, ANQGSEA. V was cut by 4 bases and J by 6 bases, with 12 bases left in between. The CDR3 covers 12 residues.

The rearrangement joins TRBV5-4 to TRBJ1-3; a weak D match, TRBD1 (5 bases). Germline CDR1 SGHNT, CDR2 YYREEE (reference sequence). The CDR3 totals 14 residues. The V end was cut by 3 bases, the J end by 3 bases, with 10 bases between. The CDR3 DNA reads as TGTGCCAGCAGCTCCGGAGGGGATGGAAACACCATATATTTT. It is translated as CASSSGGDGNTIYF.

V is TRBV7-8 and J is TRBJ2-5, with D perhaps given as TRBD1 or TRBD2 (6 bases each). TRBJ2-7 matches the DNA end more closely, so the J call is doubtful. CDR3 size: 12 residues. The germline V gene has CDR1 SGHVS and CDR2 FQNEAQ. CDR3 amino acids: CASSHGGGEQYF. In DNA, the CDR3 is TGTGCCAGCAGCCACGGGGGCGGCGAGCAGTACTTC.

V usage is TRBV28 and J usage is TRBJ2-7; 7 bases are shared with TRBD1. CDR3 length: 14 residues. J was trimmed by 1 base and V by 6 bases; bases with no gene match: 6. CDR1 MDHEN and CDR2 SYDVKM come from the germline V gene. CDR3 protein: CASRTNRGSYEQYF. DNA for the CDR3: TGTGCCAGCAGGACTAACAGGGGTTCCTACGAGCAGTACTTC.

This sequence joins TRBV5-5 and TRBJ2-3; 8 nucleotides line up with TRBD2. The CDR3 loop spans 15 amino acids. The germline V gene encodes CDR1 SGHKS and CDR2 YYEKEE (reference sequence). With V trimmed by 4 bases and J by 1 base, 5 bases remained unmatched. CDR3 in DNA: TGTGCCAGCAGCCGAGCGGGAGCAGGCACAGATACGCAGTATTTT. Translating it yields CASSRAGAGTDTQYF.

This clone turned up a few times. This chain joins TRBV2 and TRBJ2-3; D remains unclear. The V and J ends lost 3 bases and 6 bases respectively, with 10 bases between them. The germline gives CDR1 SNHLY, CDR2 FYNNEI. This CDR3 is built from 13 residues. In DNA, the CDR3 is TGTGCCAGCAGTGAGCTCAGTTTGGATACGCAGTATTTT. Protein product: CASSELSLDTQYF.

The rearrangement uses TRBV7-3 and TRBJ1-3, with TRBD1 identical over 11 bases. Germline loops: CDR1 SGHTA, CDR2 FQGTGA. V trimming: 5 bases; J trimming: 3 bases; junction bases outside the gene matches: 6. The CDR3 sequence is 16 residues long. Here the CDR3 DNA reads TGTGCCAGCAGCATCGGGGACAGGGGGAGTGGAAACACCATATATTTT. This encodes CASSIGDRGSGNTIYF.

The rearrangement joins TRBV9 to TRBJ2-7; 8 bases match TRBD2. CDR3 length equals 16 residues. The junction had 13 bases not matched to a gene; V was cut back by 1 base and J by 7 bases. CDR1 SGDLS and CDR2 YYNGEE come from the germline V gene. In DNA, the CDR3 is TGTGCCAGCAGCGTATCCAGCGGGAGCAGGTTAAGAGAGCAGTACTTC. This encodes CASSVSSGSRLREQYF.

This rearrangement joins TRBV5-1 to TRBJ2-5; 7 positions agree with TRBD1. Losses at the gene ends were 4 bases for V and 2 bases for J; bases not matched to a gene: 5. In germline, CDR1 is SGHRS, CDR2 YFSETQ. The CDR3 contains 14 residues. The CDR3: CASSVRQGQETQYF. As DNA, the CDR3 is TGCGCCAGCAGCGTCCGACAGGGACAAGAGACCCAGTACTTC. The full variable domain, completed using reference TRBV5-1 and TRBJ2-5, is KAGVTQTPRYLIKTRGQQVTLSCSPISGHRSVSWYQQTPGQGLQFLFEYFSETQRNKGNFPGRFSGRQFSNSRSEMNVSTLELGDSALYLCASSVRQGQETQYFGPGTRLLVL.

CDR3 sequence (DNA): TGTGCCAGCAGTGCCCCGACACCGAACACCGGGGAGCTGTTTTTT. Its translation is CASSAPTPNTGELFF. The rearrangement uses TRBV28 and TRBJ2-2; D is uncertain. The CDR3 runs 15 residues. The germline CDR1 and CDR2 sequences are MDHEN and SYDVKM. The V and J ends lost 5 bases and 0 bases respectively, with 10 bases between them. The full variable domain, rest sourced from reference TRBV28 and TRBJ2-2, is DVKVTQSSRYLVKRTGEKVFLECVQDMDHENMFWYRQDPGLGLRLIYFSYDVKMKEKGDIPEGYSVSREKKERFSLILESASTNQTSMYLCASSAPTPNTGELFFGEGSRLTVL.

The chain is built from TRBV6-1 and TRBJ2-1; D might be TRBD1 (6 bases). The V end was cut by 3 bases, the J end by 8 bases, with 20 bases between. Germline V gene lookup returns CDR1 MNHNS and CDR2 SASEGT. The CDR3 is 16 amino acids. The DNA for the CDR3 is TGTGCCAGCAGTGAGGGACATCCCAAGATTCAGGATGAGCAGTTCTTC. As protein: CASSEGHPKIQDEQFF.

The gene calls are TRBV28 and TRBJ2-5, with D possibly being TRBD2 (6 bases). This CDR3 spans 16 amino acids. Germline CDR1 and CDR2: MDHEN and SYDVKM. The ends were cut back, 6 bases at V and 4 bases at J, with 21 bases in the middle. The CDR3 sequence is CASSTISGGLGETQYF. Written as DNA, the CDR3 is TGTGCCAGCAGCACAATCTCCGGGGGACTGGGAGAGACCCAGTACTTC. Combining the CDR3 with reference TRBV28 and TRBJ2-5 gives the whole variable domain DVKVTQSSRYLVKRTGEKVFLECVQDMDHENMFWYRQDPGLGLRLIYFSYDVKMKEKGDIPEGYSVSREKKERFSLILESASTNQTSMYLCASSTISGGLGETQYFGPGTRLLVL.

The CDR3 is CASSSHTGVEQYF. The CDR3 coding sequence is TGTGCCAGCAGTAGTCACACGGGAGTCGAGCAGTACTTC. The chain employs TRBV2 and TRBJ2-7; possibly TRBD2 for D (6 bases). V was pared by 5 bases and J by 6 bases, with 14 bases between. CDR3 size: 13 residues. CDR1 is SNHLY, CDR2 FYNNEI, per germline.